A selection of T cell receptor beta chains follows, all from one sample in a study of cytomegalovirus exposure and HLA in healthy donors. Sequencing used immunoSEQ multiplex PCR; TCRdb keeps in-frame clones, though not all of them. The repertoire has approximately 150,000 clones, approximately 71% of them found once; the top ten carry 4% to 5.5%. Source material: PBMCs. Every receptor here comes from a woman aged 18-30 years in good health and CMV-seropositive. The CDR3 runs from the conserved cysteine through the conserved F or W. Fields, in order: D gene, clone size, V gene, J gene, CDR3 protein, CDR3 DNA. The D gene is left open where the match is weak. The size entry is marked missing in some rows and otherwise reads once, few, many or a size class.

-	-	TRBV29-1	TRBJ2-7	CSVVSLRHLSRQYF	TGCAGCGTTGTGAGTCTCCGACACTTAAGCAGGCAGTACTTC
TRBD1	-	TRBV25-1	TRBJ1-5	CASRTGGGGPQHF	TGTGCCAGCAGAACAGGGGGCGGTGGGCCCCAGCATTTT
-	-	TRBV9	TRBJ1-4	CASSVGGAYNEKLFF	TGTGCCAGCAGTGTGGGTGGGGCCTATAATGAAAAACTGTTTTTT
-	once	TRBV18	TRBJ2-7	CASSPTPEGEQYF	TGTGCCAGCTCACCAACGCCGGAGGGTGAGCAGTACTTC
-	-	TRBV7-9	TRBJ1-4	CASSLVPQATNEKLFF	TGTGCCAGCAGCTTAGTACCCCAGGCAACTAATGAAAAACTGTTTTTT
-	-	TRBV4-3	TRBJ2-3	CASSQGPHYGGTSTDTQYF	TGCGCCAGCAGCCAAGGACCCCATTATGGCGGGACTAGCACAGATACGCAGTATTTT
-	-	TRBV5-1	TRBJ2-3	CASSRLEAYSTDTQYF	TGCGCCAGCAGCAGGCTCGAGGCCTACAGCACAGATACGCAGTATTTT
-	once	TRBV28	TRBJ1-4	CASSLQITGEKLFF	TGTGCCAGCAGTTTACAAATTACAGGGGAAAAACTGTTTTTT
-	few	TRBV4-3	TRBJ2-3	CASSSRETDTQYF	TGCGCCAGCAGCTCCCGGGAGACAGATACGCAGTATTTT
-	-	TRBV4-1	TRBJ1-1	CASSQEAASLTDTEAFF	TGCGCCAGCAGCCAAGAAGCGGCCTCGCTTACGGACACTGAAGCTTTCTTT
TRBD1	-	TRBV18	TRBJ2-2	CASSPRTGTNTGELFF	TGTGCCAGCTCACCCAGGACAGGGACGAACACCGGGGAGCTGTTTTTT
-	few	TRBV6-5	TRBJ2-1	CASSLPGAPNEQFF	TGTGCCAGCAGTCTCCCGGGTGCGCCCAATGAGCAGTTCTTC
-	few	TRBV27	TRBJ1-2	CASSSLSRGGPNYGYTF	TGTGCCAGCAGTTCCCTCTCCCGGGGAGGACCTAACTATGGCTACACCTTC
TRBD2	-	TRBV4-1	TRBJ2-7	CASSQERGSSYEQYF	TGTGCCAGCAGCCAAGAACGCGGGAGCTCCTACGAGCAGTACTTC
-	few	TRBV11-2	TRBJ2-4	CASSQRVGGYIQYF	TGTGCCAGCAGCCAGAGGGTCGGCGGGTATATTCAGTACTTC
TRBD1	-	TRBV5-1	TRBJ2-2	CASSSGQGVGELFF	TGCGCCAGCAGCTCCGGACAGGGGGTCGGGGAGCTGTTTTTT
-	-	TRBV27	TRBJ1-1	CASSSLQGRRTEAFF	TGTGCCAGCAGTTCCTTACAGGGCAGGCGAACTGAAGCTTTCTTT
-	-	TRBV18	TRBJ2-1	CASSPRIQGSRDEQFF	TGTGCCAGCTCACCACGTATTCAGGGATCTCGTGATGAGCAGTTCTTC
TRBD1	-	TRBV7-3	TRBJ2-7	CASSLGQTSYEQYF	TGTGCCAGCAGCCTGGGACAGACGTCCTACGAGCAGTACTTC
-	-	TRBV21-1	TRBJ2-7	CASILTSREQYF	TGTGCCAGCATCCTGACTAGCCGCGAGCAGTACTTC
-	few	TRBV6-5	TRBJ2-1	CASSINRVGRGEQFF	TGTGCCAGCAGTATTAACAGGGTGGGTCGTGGTGAGCAGTTCTTC
TRBD2	-	TRBV11-3	TRBJ2-1	CASSSQRERTGEQFF	TGTGCCAGCAGCAGTCAGCGGGAGCGCACAGGTGAGCAGTTCTTC